This T cell receptor beta chain emerged from a study of blood T cell repertoires in COVID-19. The Seattle site enrolled patients during active infection and followed them longitudinally. The method was immunoSEQ multiplex PCR; TCRdb's version includes in-frame clones alone and lacks a portion of them. The profile shows roughly 330,000 clones, 80% to 90% of them singletons. This receptor was taken from a man in his thirties or forties with COVID-19, enrolled during active disease. The sequencing sample was made of peripheral blood.

This CDR3 is CATSDPEGSSSYNEQFF. The CDR3 bases are TGTGCCACCAGTGATCCTGAGGGAAGCAGCTCCTACAATGAGCAGTTCTTC. The rearrangement links TRBV24-1 to TRBJ2-1, with a weak D call TRBD2 (5 bases). CDR3 length equals 17 residues. Deletions cut 3 bases from V and 0 bases from J, with 14 bases between. Germline CDR1 and CDR2: KGHDR and SFDVKD.